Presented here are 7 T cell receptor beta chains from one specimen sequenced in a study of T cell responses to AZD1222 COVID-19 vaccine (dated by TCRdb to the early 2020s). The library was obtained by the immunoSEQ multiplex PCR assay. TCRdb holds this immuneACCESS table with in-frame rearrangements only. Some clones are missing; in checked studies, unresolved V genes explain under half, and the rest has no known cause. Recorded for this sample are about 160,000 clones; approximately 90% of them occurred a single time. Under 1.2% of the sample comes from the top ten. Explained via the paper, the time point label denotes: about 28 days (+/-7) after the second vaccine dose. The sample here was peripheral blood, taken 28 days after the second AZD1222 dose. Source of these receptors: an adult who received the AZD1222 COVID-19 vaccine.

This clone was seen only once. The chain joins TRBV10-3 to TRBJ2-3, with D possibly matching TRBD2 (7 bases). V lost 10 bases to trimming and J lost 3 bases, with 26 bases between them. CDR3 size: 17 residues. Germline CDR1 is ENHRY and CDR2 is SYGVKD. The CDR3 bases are TGTGCCACCAAGGGATCTGGTTGGGGGGGCACAACAGATACGCAGTATTTT. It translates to CATKGSGWGGTTDTQYF.

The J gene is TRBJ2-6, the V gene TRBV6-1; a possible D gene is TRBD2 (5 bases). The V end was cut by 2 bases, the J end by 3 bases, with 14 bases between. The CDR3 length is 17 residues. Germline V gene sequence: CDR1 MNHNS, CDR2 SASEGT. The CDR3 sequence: CASSETGSRGGANVLTF. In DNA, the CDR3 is TGTGCCAGCAGTGAAACCGGGTCCCGGGGTGGGGCCAACGTCCTGACTTTC.

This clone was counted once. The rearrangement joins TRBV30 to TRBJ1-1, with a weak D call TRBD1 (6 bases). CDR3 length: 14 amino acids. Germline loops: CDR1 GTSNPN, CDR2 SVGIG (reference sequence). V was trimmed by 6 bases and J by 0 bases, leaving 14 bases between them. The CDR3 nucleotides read TGTGCCTGTAACAGGGTGGGGATGAACACTGAAGCTTTCTTT. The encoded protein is CACNRVGMNTEAFF.

CDR3 nucleotides: TGTGCCAGCAGCTTAAACACGTACCAAGAGACCCAGTACTTC. Translating gives CASSLNTYQETQYF. This chain joins TRBV7-8 and TRBJ2-5; the D is unclear. There are 14 residues in the CDR3. CDR1 and CDR2 (germline): SGHVS, FQNEAQ. Between the trimmed V and J ends, which lost 2 bases and 0 bases, there was a span of 7 bases.

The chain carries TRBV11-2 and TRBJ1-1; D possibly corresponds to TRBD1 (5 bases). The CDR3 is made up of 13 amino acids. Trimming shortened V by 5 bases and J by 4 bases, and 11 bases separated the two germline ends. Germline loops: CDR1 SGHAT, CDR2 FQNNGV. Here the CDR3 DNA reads TGTGCCAGCAGCCGGATTGGGGGCACTGAAGCTTTCTTT. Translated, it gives CASSRIGGTEAFF.

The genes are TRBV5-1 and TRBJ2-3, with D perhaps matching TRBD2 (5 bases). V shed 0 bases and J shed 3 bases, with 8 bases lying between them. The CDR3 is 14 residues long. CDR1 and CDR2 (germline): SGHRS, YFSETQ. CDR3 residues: CASSLGGVTDTQYF. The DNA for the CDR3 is TGCGCCAGCAGCTTGGGGGGAGTAACAGATACGCAGTATTTT.

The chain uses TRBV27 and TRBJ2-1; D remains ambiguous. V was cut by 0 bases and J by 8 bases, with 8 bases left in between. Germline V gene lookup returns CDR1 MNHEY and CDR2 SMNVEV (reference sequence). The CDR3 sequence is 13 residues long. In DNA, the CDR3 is TGTGCCAGCAGTTTATCGGCAGTAGATGAGCAGTTCTTC. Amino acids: CASSLSAVDEQFF.